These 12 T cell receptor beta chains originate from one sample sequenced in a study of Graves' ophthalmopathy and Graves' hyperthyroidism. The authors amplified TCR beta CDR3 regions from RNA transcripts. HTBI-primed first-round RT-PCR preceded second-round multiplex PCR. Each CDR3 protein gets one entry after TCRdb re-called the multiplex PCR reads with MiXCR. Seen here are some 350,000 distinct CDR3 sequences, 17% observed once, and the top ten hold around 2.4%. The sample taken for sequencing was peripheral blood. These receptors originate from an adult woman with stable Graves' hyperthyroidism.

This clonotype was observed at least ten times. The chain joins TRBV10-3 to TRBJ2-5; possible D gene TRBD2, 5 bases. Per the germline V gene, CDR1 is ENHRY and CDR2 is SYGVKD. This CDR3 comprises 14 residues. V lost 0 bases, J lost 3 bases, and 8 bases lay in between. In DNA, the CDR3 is TGTGCCATCAGTGAGTCGACTACTAAAGAGACCCAGTACTTC. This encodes CAISESTTKETQYF.

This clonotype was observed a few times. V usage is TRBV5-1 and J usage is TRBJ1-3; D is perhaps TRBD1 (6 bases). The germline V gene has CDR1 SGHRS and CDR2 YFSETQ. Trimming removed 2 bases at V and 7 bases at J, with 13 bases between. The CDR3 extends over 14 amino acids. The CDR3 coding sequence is TGCGCCAGCAGCTTCGGGGGCTCTCGGAACACCATATATTTT. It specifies CASSFGGSRNTIYF. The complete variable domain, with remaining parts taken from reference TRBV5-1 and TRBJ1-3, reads KAGVTQTPRYLIKTRGQQVTLSCSPISGHRSVSWYQQTPGQGLQFLFEYFSETQRNKGNFPGRFSGRQFSNSRSEMNVSTLELGDSALYLCASSFGGSRNTIYFGEGSWLTVV.

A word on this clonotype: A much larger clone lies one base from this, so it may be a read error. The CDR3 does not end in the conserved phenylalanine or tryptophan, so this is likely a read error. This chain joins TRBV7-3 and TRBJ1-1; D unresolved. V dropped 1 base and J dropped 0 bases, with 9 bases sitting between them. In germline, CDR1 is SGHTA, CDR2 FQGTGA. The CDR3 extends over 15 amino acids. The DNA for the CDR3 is TGTGCCAGCAGCTTAAATCCGGGAATGAACACTGAAGCTTTCTAT. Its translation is CASSLNPGMNTEAFY.

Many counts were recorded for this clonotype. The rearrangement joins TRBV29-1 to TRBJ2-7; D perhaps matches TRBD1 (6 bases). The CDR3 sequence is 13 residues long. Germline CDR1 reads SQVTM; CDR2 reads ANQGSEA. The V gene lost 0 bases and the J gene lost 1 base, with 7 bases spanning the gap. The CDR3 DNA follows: TGCAGCGTTGAAGAGGACAGTTCCTACGAGCAGTACTTC. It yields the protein CSVEEDSSYEQYF.

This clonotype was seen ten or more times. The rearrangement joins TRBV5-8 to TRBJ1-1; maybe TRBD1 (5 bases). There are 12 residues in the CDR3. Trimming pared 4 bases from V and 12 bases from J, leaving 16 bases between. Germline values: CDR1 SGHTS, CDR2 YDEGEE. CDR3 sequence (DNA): TGTGCCAGCAGCCCACCGGGACTGACGTCTTTCTTT. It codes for CASSPPGLTSFF.

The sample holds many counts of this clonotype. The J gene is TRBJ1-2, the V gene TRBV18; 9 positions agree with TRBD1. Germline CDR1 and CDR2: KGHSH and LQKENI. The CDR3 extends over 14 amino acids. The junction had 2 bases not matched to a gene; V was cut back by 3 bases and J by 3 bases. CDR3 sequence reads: CASSPRTGDYGYTF. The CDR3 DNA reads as TGTGCCAGCTCACCCCGGACAGGGGACTATGGCTACACCTTC. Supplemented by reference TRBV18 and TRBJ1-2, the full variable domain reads NAGVMQNPRHLVRRRGQEARLRCSPMKGHSHVYWYRQLPEEGLKFMVYLQKENIIDESGMPKERFSAEFPKEGPSILRIQQVVRGDSAAYFCASSPRTGDYGYTFGSGTRLTVV.

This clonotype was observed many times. CDR3 coding DNA: TGTGCCAGCGGCAGTACGTTATGGGAGACCCAGTACTTC. This sequence encodes CASGSTLWETQYF. The chain carries TRBV28 and TRBJ2-5; D is unresolved. V was shortened by 8 bases and J by 5 bases, with 15 bases between the two germline ends. The CDR3 spans 13 residues. Germline CDR1 is MDHEN and CDR2 is SYDVKM.

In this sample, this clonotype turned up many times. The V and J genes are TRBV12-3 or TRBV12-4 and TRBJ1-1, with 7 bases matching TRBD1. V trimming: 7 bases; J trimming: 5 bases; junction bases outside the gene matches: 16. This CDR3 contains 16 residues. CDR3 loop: CASTAGRGQEQTEAFF. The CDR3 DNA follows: TGTGCCAGCACCGCGGGGAGGGGGCAGGAACAGACTGAAGCTTTCTTT.

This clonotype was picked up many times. CDR3 protein: CASSPSQGDTQETQYF. In DNA form, the CDR3 reads TGTGCCAGCAGTCCTTCCCAGGGGGACACACAAGAGACCCAGTACTTC. This chain connects TRBV27 to TRBJ2-5; the match to TRBD1 covers 7 bases. Trimming at V came to 5 bases and at J to 2 bases, leaving 11 bases not matched to a gene. The CDR3 extends over 16 amino acids. Germline V gene sequence: CDR1 MNHEY, CDR2 SMNVEV (reference sequence).

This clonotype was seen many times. CDR3 nucleotides: TGTGCCAGCAGCTTACTTTCCGGGGCCAACGGGAACATTCAGTACTTC. It translates to CASSLLSGANGNIQYF. V gene TRBV11-2 combines with J gene TRBJ2-4; the D call may be TRBD1 or TRBD2 (5 bases each). CDR1 and CDR2 (germline): SGHAT, FQNNGV. This CDR3 has 16 amino acids. Trimming removed 2 bases at V and 7 bases at J, with 18 bases between.

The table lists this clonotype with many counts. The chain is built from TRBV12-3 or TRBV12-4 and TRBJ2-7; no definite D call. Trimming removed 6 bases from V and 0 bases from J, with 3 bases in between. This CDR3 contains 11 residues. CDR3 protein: CASRSSYEQYF. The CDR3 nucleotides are TGTGCCAGCAGGAGCTCCTACGAGCAGTACTTC.

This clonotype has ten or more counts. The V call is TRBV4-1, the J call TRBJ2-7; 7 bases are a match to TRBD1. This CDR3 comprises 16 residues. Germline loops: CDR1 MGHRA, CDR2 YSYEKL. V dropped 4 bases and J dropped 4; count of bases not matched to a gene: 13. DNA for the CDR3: TGCGCCAGCAGCCTCCACGAGGGGGCCCTTTTTTACGAGCAGTACTTC. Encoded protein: CASSLHEGALFYEQYF.